These 3 T cell receptor beta chains were sequenced from one sample in a study of blood T cells in healthy people across ages. With a J-beta primer mix and a sample-barcoded 5' primer, a second PCR ran 7 to 11 cycles. TCRdb called the 5' RACE reads again in MiXCR, with one record for every CDR3 protein. The table has hundreds of thousands of distinct CDR3 sequences, under 30% seen once. Sequenced input: blood. Receptors were obtained from a woman of 80 years or more in good health.

There are many counts of this clonotype. The rearrangement links TRBV7-2 to TRBJ2-7; 9 positions match TRBD1. This CDR3 is built from 18 residues. Trimming at V came to 5 bases and at J to 1 base, leaving 15 bases not matched to a gene. Germline values: CDR1 SGHTA, CDR2 FQGNSA. The CDR3: CASSPPRRTGGRSYEQYF. The CDR3 nucleotides read TGTGCCAGCAGCCCTCCGAGGAGAACAGGGGGCAGGTCCTACGAGCAGTACTTC.

V gene TRBV20-1 combines with J gene TRBJ1-1; D ambiguous. This CDR3 has 15 amino acids. The V end was cut by 3 bases, the J end by 8 bases, with 22 bases between. Germline CDR1 is DFQATT and CDR2 is SNEGSKA (reference sequence). The CDR3, as DNA: TGCAGTGCTAGCCCCATGCGAAAAATCGCCGAGGAAGCTTTCTTT. It translates to CSASPMRKIAEEAFF.

This clonotype was seen ten or more times. The V and J genes are TRBV5-1 and TRBJ2-3, with 8 bases identical to TRBD2. Germline V gene sequence: CDR1 SGHRS, CDR2 YFSETQ. The J segment lost 2 bases and the V segment lost 5 bases, leaving 7 bases of the junction unmatched. There are 15 residues in the CDR3. In nucleotides, the CDR3 is TGCGCCAGCAGACACGGGGGGGCAGACACAGATACGCAGTATTTT. It is translated as CASRHGGADTDTQYF.